The TCR beta chain described here comes from a study of cytomegalovirus exposure and HLA in healthy donors. This clone was counted a few times. What it binds is not known. Study-level points and caveats: Based on reports, TCR beta sequences accurately predicted HLA-A and HLA-B alleles for most subjects. Within an earlier analysis, most TCR beta V segments proved productive either about 90% or about 30% of the time. Presence/absence analyses assumed roughly uniform sequencing depth across donors, which may not hold. Researchers reported in a later analysis that common viral pathogens appeared linked to several top clusters.

Use of 60 Vbeta and 13 Jbeta primers characterized the PCR. Profiled with immunoSEQ multiplex PCR; TCRdb holds only in-frame clones, not every one. The profile shows roughly 180,000 clones, roughly 75% of them singletons. Per the germline V gene, CDR1 is MGHRA and CDR2 is YSYEKL. V shed 0 bases, J shed 2 bases, and the junction held 5 bases outside the gene matches. The CDR3 runs to 16 residues. Sequencing was performed on PBMCs. V is TRBV4-1 and J is TRBJ2-7; 9 positions agree with TRBD1. The sequence came from a woman in her twenties or thirties in good health and CMV-seronegative. The CDR3 here is CASSQDDGTGTYEQYF. The CDR3 DNA is TGCGCCAGCAGCCAAGATGACGGGACAGGGACCTACGAGCAGTACTTC.